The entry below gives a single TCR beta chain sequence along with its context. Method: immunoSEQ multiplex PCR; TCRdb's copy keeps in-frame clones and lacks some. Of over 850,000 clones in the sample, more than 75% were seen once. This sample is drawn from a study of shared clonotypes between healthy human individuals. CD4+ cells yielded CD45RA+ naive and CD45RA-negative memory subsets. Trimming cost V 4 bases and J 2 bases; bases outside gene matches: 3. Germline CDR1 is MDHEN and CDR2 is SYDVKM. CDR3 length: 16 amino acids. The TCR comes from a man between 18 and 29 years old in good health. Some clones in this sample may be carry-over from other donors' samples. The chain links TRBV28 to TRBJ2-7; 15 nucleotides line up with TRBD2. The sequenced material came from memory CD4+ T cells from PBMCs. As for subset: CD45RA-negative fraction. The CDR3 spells CASSWGLAGGTYEQYF. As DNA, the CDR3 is TGTGCCAGCAGTTGGGGACTAGCGGGAGGCACCTACGAGCAGTACTTC.